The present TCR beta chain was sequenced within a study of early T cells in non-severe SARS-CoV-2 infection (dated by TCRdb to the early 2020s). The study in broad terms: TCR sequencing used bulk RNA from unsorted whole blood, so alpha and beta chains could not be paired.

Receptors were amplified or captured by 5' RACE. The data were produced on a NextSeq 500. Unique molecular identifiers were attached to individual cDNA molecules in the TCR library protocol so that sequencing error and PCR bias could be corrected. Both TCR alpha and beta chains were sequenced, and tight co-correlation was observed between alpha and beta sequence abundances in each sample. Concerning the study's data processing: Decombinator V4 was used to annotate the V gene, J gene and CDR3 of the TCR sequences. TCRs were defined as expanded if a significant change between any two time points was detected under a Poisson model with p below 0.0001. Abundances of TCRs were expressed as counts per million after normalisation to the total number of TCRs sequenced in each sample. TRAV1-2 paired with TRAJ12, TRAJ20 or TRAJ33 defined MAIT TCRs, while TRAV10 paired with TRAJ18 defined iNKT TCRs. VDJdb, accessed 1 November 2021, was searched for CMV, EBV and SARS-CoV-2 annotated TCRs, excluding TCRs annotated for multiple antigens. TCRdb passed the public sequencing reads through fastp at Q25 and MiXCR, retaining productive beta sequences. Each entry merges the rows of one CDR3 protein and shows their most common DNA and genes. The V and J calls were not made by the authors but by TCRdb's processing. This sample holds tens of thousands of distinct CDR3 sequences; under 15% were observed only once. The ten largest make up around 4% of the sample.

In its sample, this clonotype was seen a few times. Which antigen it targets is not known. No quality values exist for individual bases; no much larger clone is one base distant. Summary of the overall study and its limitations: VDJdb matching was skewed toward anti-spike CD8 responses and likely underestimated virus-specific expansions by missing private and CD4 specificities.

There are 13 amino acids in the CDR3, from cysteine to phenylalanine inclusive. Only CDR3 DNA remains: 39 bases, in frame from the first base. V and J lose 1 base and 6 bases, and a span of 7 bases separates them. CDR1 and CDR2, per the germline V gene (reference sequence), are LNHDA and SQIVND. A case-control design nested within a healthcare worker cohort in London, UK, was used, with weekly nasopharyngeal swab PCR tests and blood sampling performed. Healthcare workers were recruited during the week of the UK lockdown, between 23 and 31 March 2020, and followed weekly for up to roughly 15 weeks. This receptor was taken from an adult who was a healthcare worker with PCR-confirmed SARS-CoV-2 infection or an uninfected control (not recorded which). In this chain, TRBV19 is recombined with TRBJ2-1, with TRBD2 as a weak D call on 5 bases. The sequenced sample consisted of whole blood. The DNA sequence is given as TGTGCCAGTAGTATAGTTACTAGCAATGAGCAGTTCTTC. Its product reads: CASSIVTSNEQFF.